Included here is one T cell receptor (beta chain) sequence, with context. As yet, its antigen is unknown. CDR1 is LGHDT and CDR2 is YNNKEL in the germline V gene (reference sequence). The ends were cut back, 8 bases at V and 5 bases at J, with 18 bases in the middle. The CDR3 consists of 14 residues. The data were taken from a study of T cell responses to AZD1222 COVID-19 vaccine. Whole-study results and caveats: Clonal diversity may have been underestimated in mostly white British donors. None of the repertoires were sampled until the peak T cell response had passed. With two AZD1222 doses given, Spike-specific TCR breadth and depth both rose.

Only in-frame clones appear in the TCRdb table, and some are missing; sequencing was by immunoSEQ multiplex PCR. The data contain 100,000 to 150,000 clones, under 90% of them seen just once; the ten biggest clones take up about 7.4%. The input for sequencing was peripheral blood, taken on day 0 of AZD1222 vaccination. The chain recombines TRBV3-1 (or the pseudogene TRBV3-2) with TRBJ2-5; D gene uncertain. This clonotype originated in an adult in good health. This CDR3 is CASLRQTDHETQYF. DNA for the CDR3: TGTGCCAGCCTCAGGCAGACGGATCACGAGACCCAGTACTTC.